This T cell receptor (beta chain) was documented in a study of T cells after yellow fever vaccination (dated by TCRdb to between 2018 and 2021). With respect to the entire study: Libraries from fractions with low cell numbers were prepared with the SMART-Seq v4 Ultra Low Input RNA kit. To follow T-cell clones before and after primary and booster YFV17D yellow fever vaccination, bulk TCR alpha and beta repertoires were sequenced over time. The cohort comprised two healthy male donors, one aged 18 to 29 and one aged 30 to 40 years. Blood was collected at multiple timepoints before and after primary and secondary immunization, and bulk PBMC replicates and cell subsets were isolated. General conclusions and limits of the study: The secondary T-cell response was found to be weaker but faster than the primary response, with a peak reached on day 5 rather than on day 15. Computational filtering was needed because FACS-sorted repertoires could contain abundant contaminating clonotypes from the bulk population. Only a couple of donors were included in the study, so the extent to which the findings can be generalized is limited. A small share of clonotypes was detected in both CD4 and CD8 compartments, with the overlap likely arising from convergent recombination. After the booster, most of the clones that had expanded following primary vaccination were detected again (roughly 96% of CD4 and around 88% of CD8), which suggests that memory was broadly maintained.

Per the publication, the treatment or condition label means: live attenuated yellow fever vaccine strain. At each blood-draw timepoint, two biological replicates of bulk PBMCs were collected. PBMCs were isolated from peripheral blood using a standard Ficoll-Paque protocol. TriZol was used to extract RNA from bulk PBMCs, CD4 and CD8 fractions, and dextramer-positive and dextramer-negative fractions. Sequencing was performed on an Illumina NovaSeq 6000. TCR cDNA was synthesized by 5'RACE template switching, through which a universal primer site and unique molecular identifiers were introduced. Priming of cDNA synthesis was performed from both the TCR alpha and TCR beta constant segments. Two PCR steps were used to amplify libraries, with sample barcodes and sequencing adapters being added in the second step. Sequencing of the libraries was done on either Illumina HiSeq 2500 (2x100 bp) or NovaSeq (2x150 bp). The original methods were these. MIGEC was used to demultiplex reads and collapse the reads into UMI consensus sequences, and MiXCR was used for V(D)J alignment. Vaccine-responding clonotypes were identified with edgeR using replicate PBMC samples, with FDR below 0.01 and a log2 fold change above 5 up to day 15 being required. Each bulk clonotype was labeled CD4 or CD8 based on which sequenced repertoire, CD4 or CD8, contained the clonotype at higher abundance. TCRdb trimmed public reads at Q25 via fastp, called clones via MiXCR and kept in-frame beta chains. For every CDR3 protein sequence, its rows merge into one entry that carries the most common genes and DNA. V and J calls and clone size were set by TCRdb, not the authors. The sample table records about 320,000 distinct CDR3 sequences; 3.5% to 4.5% of these occur just once. The biggest ten clones account for roughly a fifth of the sample.

A remark on this clonotype: Its recognized antigen is unknown. Nothing much larger sits one base from this clone, and base qualities are not available.

Based on the germline V gene, the CDR1 and CDR2 sequences are KGHSH and LQKENI. V lost 3 bases and J lost 5 bases; the stretch between them is 19 bases long. The CDR3 covers 16 residues, taking in both the cysteine and the phenylalanine. The CDR3 DNA has 48 bases and is translated from base 1. The chain is assembled from TRBV18 and TRBJ2-5; the D gene assignment is ambiguous. Sequences were derived from PBMCs, sampled 15 days after the yellow fever booster vaccination. The receptor was isolated from a man between 18 and 35 years old who received the YFV17D yellow fever vaccine. The DNA sequence reads TGTGCCAGCTCACCGAGAACCCGGGCCCTAGGGGAGACCCAGTACTTC. Its product reads: CASSPRTRALGETQYF.